The 14 T cell receptor beta chains below were found in one sample sequenced in a study of Graves' ophthalmopathy and Graves' hyperthyroidism. RNA transcripts were the source from which TCR beta CDR3 regions were amplified. HTBI primers primed a first-round RT-PCR, and a second-round multiplex PCR followed. TCRdb fed the multiplex PCR reads into MiXCR, producing one record per CDR3 protein. The sample lists about 740,000 distinct CDR3 sequences, 35% to 50% occurring once. Sequencing was performed on peripheral blood. The receptor set was obtained from an adult man with Graves' ophthalmopathy.

There are many counts of this clonotype. The CDR3 loop is CATSRYRTGPNSPLHF. CDR3 coding DNA: TGTGCCACCAGCAGATACCGGACAGGGCCCAATTCACCCCTCCACTTT. This chain links TRBV15 with TRBJ1-6; 8 bases fit TRBD1. This CDR3 contains 16 residues. With V trimmed by 2 bases and J by 7 bases, 7 bases remained unmatched. In germline, CDR1 is LNHNV, CDR2 YYDKDF (reference sequence).

This clonotype was observed once. The rearrangement uses TRBV7-9 and TRBJ1-3, with TRBD1 identical over 11 bases. Germline CDR1 is SEHNR and CDR2 is FQNEAQ (reference sequence). V lost 4 bases, J lost 8 bases, and 7 bases stayed unmatched. This CDR3 contains 15 residues. DNA for the CDR3: TGTGCCAGCAGCTCCGGAGGGACAGGGGGAGACACCATATATTTT. Residues: CASSSGGTGGDTIYF. Looking up the rest from reference TRBV7-9 and TRBJ1-3 gives the full variable domain: DTGVSQNPRHKITKRGQNVTFRCDPISEHNRLYWYRQTLGQGPEFLTYFQNEAQLEKSRLLSDRFSAERPKGSFSTLEIQRTEQGDSAMYLCASSSGGTGGDTIYFGEGSWLTVV.

The chain uses TRBV25-1 and TRBJ1-1; 9 positions agree with TRBD1. The V gene end was trimmed by 7 bases and the J gene end by 6 bases; junction bases not matched to a gene: 9. The length of the CDR3 is 14 residues. Per germline, CDR1 MGHDK and CDR2 SYGVNS. The CDR3 loop is CASILTGGKAEAFF. Here the CDR3 DNA reads TGTGCCAGCATTTTGACAGGGGGTAAGGCTGAAGCTTTCTTT.

This clonotype has a handful of counts. This chain joins TRBV20-1 and TRBJ1-2; D is ambiguous. V lost 1 base, J lost 2 bases, and 17 bases lay in between. The CDR3 is 16 amino acids. Per the germline V gene, CDR1 is DFQATT and CDR2 is SNEGSKA (reference sequence). The CDR3: CSARGTTFTGNYGYTF. For the CDR3, the DNA is TGCAGTGCTAGAGGCACTACCTTTACCGGGAACTATGGCTACACCTTC.

V gene TRBV29-1 combines with J gene TRBJ1-5, with 8 bases lining up with TRBD1. The V gene's germline CDR1 is SQVTM and CDR2 ANQGSEA. J lost 14 bases, V lost 4 bases, and 7 bases had no gene match. The CDR3 is made up of 11 amino acids. CDR3: CSVAGGGHEHF. The CDR3 DNA reads TGCAGCGTTGCAGGGGGCGGCCACGAGCATTTT.

A word on this clonotype: With a much larger clone just one base away, this may be a read error. This rearrangement joins TRBV2 to TRBJ1-4, with a possible D match to TRBD1 (5 bases). CDR1 is SNHLY, CDR2 FYNNEI, per germline. The CDR3 covers 14 residues. V was clipped by 6 bases and J by 12 bases, with 20 bases between them. Here the CDR3 reads CASSGQGVRAELFF. DNA for the CDR3: TGTGCCAGCAGCGGCCAAGGGGTGAGGGCAGAACTGTTTTTT.

The chain uses TRBV10-2 and TRBJ1-5, with D perhaps matching TRBD1 (5 bases). The CDR3 is made up of 17 amino acids. Germline V gene sequence: CDR1 WSHSY, CDR2 SAAADI. V was pared by 6 bases and J by 2 bases, with 20 bases between. The CDR3 spells CASSRSGQGGGNQPQHF. CDR3 coding DNA: TGCGCCAGCAGCAGATCAGGGCAGGGAGGTGGCAATCAGCCCCAGCATTTT.

This clonotype occurred once. The chain has TRBV10-3 and TRBJ1-5; D is uncertain. This CDR3 contains 13 residues. Germline V lookup: CDR1 ENHRY, CDR2 SYGVKD. V was pared by 10 bases and J by 11 bases, with 21 bases between. This CDR3 is CATTDEGGKTQHF. The DNA of the CDR3 is TGTGCCACAACGGACGAGGGCGGTAAGACCCAGCATTTT.

The sample holds many counts of this clonotype. The chain joins TRBV20-1 to TRBJ2-7, with 14 nucleotides matching TRBD2. This CDR3 region has 13 residues. CDR1 DFQATT and CDR2 SNEGSKA come from the germline V gene (reference sequence). With V trimmed by 5 bases and J by 6 bases, 3 bases remained unmatched. The CDR3 loop reads CSAAGLAGGEQYF. The DNA for the CDR3 is TGCAGTGCTGCCGGACTAGCGGGAGGCGAGCAGTACTTC.

This clonotype was seen many times. The rearrangement uses TRBV7-9 and TRBJ1-2; no clear D gene. The ends were cut back, 0 bases at V and 0 bases at J, with 5 bases in the middle. The germline V gene encodes CDR1 SEHNR and CDR2 FQNEAQ (reference sequence). The CDR3 has 14 residues. CDR3 in amino acids: CASSLAPTNYGYTF. Written as DNA, the CDR3 is TGTGCCAGCAGCTTAGCGCCAACTAACTATGGCTACACCTTC.

The V gene is TRBV6-1, the J gene TRBJ1-3; D is uncertain. Looked up from germline, CDR1 is MNHNS and CDR2 is SASEGT. V lost 9 bases and J 0 bases, leaving 15 bases between the germline ends. The CDR3 has 15 residues. The CDR3 reads CASGGQRGSGNTIYF. CDR3 DNA: TGTGCCAGTGGCGGGCAGCGGGGCTCTGGAAACACCATATATTTT.

The DNA for the CDR3 is TGTGCCAGTAGTACCCCCGGACAGACGTGGACTGAAGCTTTCTTT. Protein sequence: CASSTPGQTWTEAFF. V and J are TRBV19 and TRBJ1-1, with D perhaps matching TRBD1 (6 bases). Germline V gene data show CDR1 as LNHDA and CDR2 as SQIVND (reference sequence). V lost 4 bases to trimming and J lost 5 bases, with 17 bases between them. The CDR3 has 15 residues.

Many counts were recorded for this clonotype. This sequence joins TRBV7-2 and TRBJ1-2; D is perhaps TRBD1 (5 bases). The CDR3 spans 15 residues. Per germline, CDR1 SGHTA and CDR2 FQGNSA. Deletions cut 5 bases from V and 8 bases from J, with 21 bases between. Written as DNA, the CDR3 is TGTGCCAGCAGCCTCCTCGGGCAGGGCGTAGGGGGCTACACCTTC. As protein: CASSLLGQGVGGYTF.

This clonotype has a handful of counts. V usage is TRBV20-1 and J usage is TRBJ2-7; D not resolved. Germline V gene lookup returns CDR1 DFQATT and CDR2 SNEGSKA (reference sequence). The CDR3 sequence is 15 residues long. V dropped 5 bases and J dropped 2 bases, with 19 bases sitting between them. CDR3 residues: CSAHKGRWPTYEQYF. The CDR3 coding sequence is TGCAGTGCTCACAAAGGACGGTGGCCGACCTACGAGCAGTACTTC.